Below, 18 T cell receptor beta chains from the same sample are listed, as sequenced in a study of CD8 T cells in Susac syndrome. RNA in amounts of roughly 0.45 to 1 ug was reverse transcribed with random hexamers. TCRdb re-called the immunoSEQ multiplex PCR reads through MiXCR, storing one row per CDR3 protein. The top ten hold 0.07% to 0.09% of the sample, which has hundreds of thousands of distinct CDR3 sequences, around 93% seen once. Sequencing was carried out using CD4+ T cells from PBMCs. The receptors were sampled from a human donor with multiple sclerosis.

This chain joins TRBV11-2 and TRBJ2-1; 8 nucleotides line up with TRBD1. Losses at the gene ends were 4 bases for V and 0 bases for J; bases not matched to a gene: 8. CDR1 is SGHAT and CDR2 is FQNNGV in the germline V gene. This CDR3 comprises 17 residues. The CDR3 loop reads CASSSIRGLSSYNEQFF. The DNA for the CDR3 is TGTGCCAGCAGCTCGATCAGGGGGCTAAGCTCCTACAATGAGCAGTTCTTC.

The rearrangement uses TRBV11-3 and TRBJ2-1, with D perhaps matching TRBD1 or TRBD2 (7 bases each). Germline V lookup: CDR1 SGHNT, CDR2 YENEEA. Trimming took 6 bases from V and 4 from J, leaving 16 bases between them. The CDR3 is 15 amino acids. The CDR3 loop is CASSMGGGPYNEQFF. The CDR3 nucleotides read TGTGCCAGCAGTATGGGAGGGGGCCCATACAATGAGCAGTTCTTC.

CDR3 sequence: CASSLETGIGGYTF. As DNA, the CDR3 is TGTGCCAGCAGCCTTGAGACAGGGATCGGTGGCTACACCTTC. The rearrangement uses TRBV2 and TRBJ1-2; 7 nucleotides align to TRBD1. CDR1 is SNHLY and CDR2 is FYNNEI in the germline V gene. With 6 bases clipped from V and 7 bases from J, the junction kept 11 bases outside the gene matches. The CDR3 loop spans 14 amino acids.

The chain links TRBV4-1 to TRBJ1-2; D may be TRBD1 (5 bases). Between the trimmed V and J ends, which lost 1 base and 5 bases, there was a span of 14 bases. The CDR3 runs 15 residues. CDR1 is MGHRA and CDR2 is YSYEKL in the germline V gene. The CDR3 bases are TGCGCCAGCAGCCAAGGCCCTGGGGGTATTTATGGCTACACCTTC. Translated, it gives CASSQGPGGIYGYTF.

The gene calls are TRBV27 and TRBJ2-2; the match to TRBD1 covers 9 bases. The germline CDR1 and CDR2 sequences are MNHEY and SMNVEV (reference sequence). The CDR3 contains 17 residues. The junction had 5 bases not matched to a gene; V was cut back by 3 bases and J by 0 bases. In DNA form, the CDR3 reads TGTGCCAGCAGTTTGTCGAGACAGGGGGCGAACACCGGGGAGCTGTTTTTT. Translation gives CASSLSRQGANTGELFF.

This clonotype was detected once. The rearrangement uses TRBV6-5 and TRBJ2-7, with D perhaps matching TRBD1 (6 bases). The CDR3 runs 15 residues. V lost 2 bases, J lost 7 bases, and 18 bases lay in between. CDR1 is MNHEY and CDR2 is SVGAGI in the germline V gene. CDR3 nucleotide sequence: TGTGCCAGCAGTTACCGGGACATTCTTCGCAGGGAGCAGTACTTC. Translation: CASSYRDILRREQYF.

The chain recombines TRBV25-1 with TRBJ2-5; D could derive from TRBD1 or TRBD2 (5 bases each). With 3 bases removed from V and 10 bases from J, the gap between germline ends came to 21 bases. Germline V gives CDR1 MGHDK, CDR2 SYGVNS. The CDR3 extends over 15 amino acids. In nucleotides, the CDR3 is TGTGCCAGCAGTGACCTTACCGGGACCGCAGGGATCCAGTACTTC. Protein product: CASSDLTGTAGIQYF.

This clonotype was picked up many times. The chain uses TRBV3-1 and TRBJ2-3; perhaps TRBD2 as D (6 bases). Germline V CDR1 and CDR2: LGHDT, YNNKEL (reference sequence). Trimming left V 4 bases short and J 1 base short, with 6 bases between. The CDR3 spans 13 residues. The CDR3 nucleotides are TGTGCCAGCAGCCCTAGCGGCACAGATACGCAGTATTTT. Amino acid sequence: CASSPSGTDTQYF.

This chain joins TRBV29-1 and TRBJ2-1; a weak D match, TRBD2 (6 bases). The CDR3 is made up of 11 amino acids. V lost 4 bases, J lost 9 bases, and 10 bases lay in between. Germline V gives CDR1 SQVTM, CDR2 ANQGSEA. The CDR3 loop is CSVGDSGEQFF. In nucleotides, the CDR3 is TGCAGCGTTGGGGACTCGGGTGAGCAGTTCTTC.

The chain is built from TRBV20-1 and TRBJ1-5; no clear D gene. Trimming removed 6 bases at V and 5 bases at J, with 17 bases between. Germline loops: CDR1 DFQATT, CDR2 SNEGSKA (reference sequence). The CDR3 length is 14 residues. CDR3: CSAPLGGNHQPQHF. DNA for the CDR3: TGCAGTGCCCCCCTGGGAGGGAACCATCAGCCCCAGCATTTT.

The chain has TRBV5-1 and TRBJ1-1, with D tentatively TRBD1 (6 bases). The CDR3 extends over 14 amino acids. Looked up from germline, CDR1 is SGHRS and CDR2 is YFSETQ. The V and J ends lost 1 base and 4 bases respectively, with 11 bases between them. The CDR3 coding sequence is TGCGCCAGCAGCTTGCGGCAGGGGAGCACTGAAGCTTTCTTT. Translation: CASSLRQGSTEAFF.

This chain joins TRBV27 and TRBJ1-2, with a weak D call TRBD1 (5 bases). Germline V lookup: CDR1 MNHEY, CDR2 SMNVEV (reference sequence). Trimming shortened V by 3 bases and J by 6 bases, and 14 bases separated the two germline ends. The length of the CDR3 is 14 residues. The CDR3 loop reads CASSFRGGTNGYTF. The DNA for the CDR3 is TGTGCCAGCAGTTTTCGCGGGGGTACAAATGGCTACACCTTC.

In its sample, this clonotype was seen once. CDR3 amino acids: CASSHPGGRRETQYF. In DNA form, the CDR3 reads TGTGCCAGTAGTCACCCAGGGGGCCGTAGAGAGACCCAGTACTTC. The V gene is TRBV19, the J gene TRBJ2-5, with 8 bases that match TRBD1. Looked up from germline, CDR1 is LNHDA and CDR2 is SQIVND (reference sequence). V was pared by 5 bases and J by 4 bases, with 9 bases of the junction left unmatched. The CDR3 spans 15 residues.

The chain couples TRBV11-3 to TRBJ2-7, with D possibly being TRBD1 or TRBD2 (5 bases each). The CDR3 spans 15 residues. Per the germline V gene, CDR1 is SGHNT and CDR2 is YENEEA. Deletions cut 1 base from V and 3 bases from J, with 13 bases between. In DNA form, the CDR3 reads TGTGCCAGCAGCTTAGCTGTTGGGGCGGGCTACGAGCAGTACGTC. Protein sequence: CASSLAVGAGYEQYV.

This clonotype has a handful of counts. This chain connects TRBV3-1 to TRBJ1-2; maybe TRBD1 (6 bases). The CDR3 contains 13 residues. V was clipped by 3 bases and J by 2 bases, with 7 bases between them. The germline V gene encodes CDR1 LGHDT and CDR2 YNNKEL (reference sequence). The CDR3 DNA reads as TGTGCCAGCAGCCATGACAGGAACTATGGCTACACCTTC. Protein product: CASSHDRNYGYTF.

The chain has TRBV24-1 and TRBJ1-2; D is unclear. V lost 2 bases, J lost 2 bases, and 5 bases lay in between. From germline, CDR1 is KGHDR and CDR2 SFDVKD. The CDR3 covers 13 residues. DNA for the CDR3: TGTGCCACCAGTGATTCGGTGAACTATGGCTACACCTTC. It translates to CATSDSVNYGYTF.

The chain employs TRBV5-6 and TRBJ2-5; 13 bases map to TRBD2. Trimming cost V 1 base and J 3 bases; bases outside gene matches: 6. Germline V gene sequence: CDR1 SGHDT, CDR2 YYEEEE. The CDR3 is 17 amino acids. The CDR3 reads CASSLFVTSGGKETQYF. CDR3 nucleotide sequence: TGTGCCAGCAGCTTGTTCGTGACTAGCGGGGGGAAAGAGACCCAGTACTTC.

This clonotype was seen more than once but under ten times. The V and J genes are TRBV12-3 or TRBV12-4 and TRBJ2-1; 8 nucleotides agree with TRBD2. CDR3 length: 16 residues. V shed 6 bases and J 8 bases; nucleotides not matched to a gene: 15. CDR3 protein: CASRPAGTSGSYEQFF. The CDR3 nucleotides read TGTGCCAGCAGACCCGCCGGGACTAGTGGTTCGTATGAGCAGTTCTTC.